Below, 9 T cell receptor beta chains from the same sample are listed, as sequenced in a study of shared T cell receptors in the human thymus. Assay: immunoSEQ multiplex PCR; the TCRdb copy retains only in-frame clones and omits some. There are 650,000 to 950,000 clones in the sample; 70% to 90% occur only once, and 0.008% to 0.011% lies in the top ten. The same data also went into a second study, on human thymus T cells.

Source material: thymocytes. The receptors originated from a girl in the first two years of life with a congenital heart defect.

This clone was picked up one time. V is TRBV18 and J is TRBJ2-7; D call uncertain. The CDR3 covers 16 residues. The germline CDR1 and CDR2 sequences are KGHSH and LQKENI. Trimming took off 2 bases at V and 4 bases at J, with 18 bases between the two ends. CDR3: CASSPKRLPPPYEQYF. CDR3 bases: TGTGCCAGCTCACCAAAAAGACTCCCACCGCCTTACGAGCAGTACTTC.

This clone was picked up a small number of times. The chain combines TRBV19 with TRBJ1-1; D perhaps matches TRBD1 (5 bases). V dropped 3 bases and J dropped 5 bases, with 10 bases sitting between them. In germline, CDR1 is LNHDA, CDR2 SQIVND (reference sequence). The CDR3 totals 13 residues. The CDR3 spells CASSMGRQTEAFF. CDR3 nucleotide sequence: TGTGCCAGTAGTATGGGCCGACAGACTGAAGCTTTCTTT.

This chain uses TRBV11-2 with TRBJ2-7; weak D call: TRBD2 (6 bases). V gave up 4 bases and J gave up 0 bases, with 22 bases separating them. The CDR3 consists of 18 residues. Germline assignment: CDR1 SGHAT and CDR2 FQNNGV. The CDR3 region is CASSSMGGRYTDSYEQYF. CDR3 DNA sequence: TGTGCCAGCAGCTCTATGGGGGGTCGATATACGGACTCCTACGAGCAGTACTTC.

This CDR3 reads CASSPKEHRDSPLHF. The CDR3 bases are TGTGCCAGCTCACCAAAGGAGCACAGGGATTCACCCCTCCACTTT. This rearrangement joins TRBV18 to TRBJ1-6; D is perhaps TRBD1 (6 bases). The V end was cut by 2 bases, the J end by 8 bases, with 13 bases between. The CDR3 sequence is 15 residues long. In germline, CDR1 is KGHSH, CDR2 LQKENI.

The chain carries TRBV2 and TRBJ2-7; D might be TRBD2 (6 bases). The V end lost 6 bases, the J end lost 4 bases, and 25 bases lay between the germline ends. CDR1 and CDR2 (germline): SNHLY, FYNNEI. The CDR3 spans 17 residues. CDR3 loop: CASRAGTFPSPLYEQYF. The CDR3 DNA reads as TGTGCCAGCAGGGCCGGGACTTTTCCCTCCCCCCTTTACGAGCAGTACTTC.

For the CDR3, the DNA is TGTGCCAGCAGCAAAGGGGCAACAGGGGAGAATCAGCCCCAGCATTTT. Protein product: CASSKGATGENQPQHF. V usage is TRBV21-1 and J usage is TRBJ1-5; no check of the table's D call, TRBD1, against the DNA was made. TRBV21-1 is a listed pseudogene. The CDR3 has 16 amino acids.

This chain links TRBV27 with TRBJ2-1; 8 bases align to TRBD1. CDR3 length equals 15 residues. Germline loops: CDR1 MNHEY, CDR2 SMNVEV (reference sequence). V lost 3 bases, J lost 2 bases, and 3 bases stayed unmatched. CDR3 region: CASSLDRVAYNEQFF. The CDR3 DNA reads TGTGCCAGCAGTTTGGACAGGGTGGCCTACAATGAGCAGTTCTTC.

The genes are TRBV7-2 and TRBJ2-7; 7 nucleotides align to TRBD1. The V and J ends lost 7 bases and 4 bases, in that order; junction bases with no gene match: 7. CDR1 and CDR2 (germline): SGHTA, FQGNSA. CDR3 size: 13 residues. CDR3 in amino acids: CASTGDRKYEQYF. DNA for the CDR3: TGTGCCAGCACCGGGGACAGAAAATACGAGCAGTACTTC.

The rearrangement uses TRBV28 and TRBJ2-7; 7 nucleotides align to TRBD2. From germline, CDR1 is MDHEN and CDR2 SYDVKM. The V gene end was trimmed by 1 base and the J gene end by 3 bases; junction bases not matched to a gene: 6. The CDR3 is 15 amino acids. CDR3 bases: TGTGCCAGCAGTTTATATAGGGGAGGGAGCTACGAGCAGTACTTC. Amino acid sequence: CASSLYRGGSYEQYF.